The entry below describes one TCR beta chain. Its antigen is not identified. At the DNA level, this CDR3 is encoded by other sequences in the same sample as well. Method: immunoSEQ multiplex PCR; TCRdb's copy keeps in-frame clones and lacks some. The repertoire holds over 25,000 clones, about 85% seen once, with 48% in the top ten. The data stem from a study of OX40 agonist ivuxolimab in advanced cancers. Study-wide background: Hepatocellular carcinoma, melanoma, renal cell or head and neck cancer affected the dose-escalation patients. Findings of the study overall: In general, CD8+ T cells held more expanded clones than CD4+ did, on average. At 0.1-3.0 mg/kg, partial responders had clonal expansion among the lowest observed.

CDR1 is MNHEY and CDR2 is SMNVEV in the germline V gene (reference sequence). The CDR3 contains 15 residues. V lost 3 bases and J lost 2, with 12 bases in between. The clonotype was recovered from an adult with an advanced solid tumor such as melanoma, head and neck, liver or kidney cancer. The J gene is TRBJ2-3, the V gene TRBV27; possibly TRBD1 for D (5 bases). The sequenced sample was CD4+ or CD8+ T cells sorted from blood, obtained in a trial of the OX40 agonist ivuxolimab. The CDR3 reads CASSFDSPFTDTQYF. The CDR3 region has the DNA TGTGCCAGCAGTTTTGACAGCCCCTTCACAGATACGCAGTATTTT.